Detailed here is one T cell receptor beta chain. The CDR3 is made up of 18 amino acids. V lost 4 bases to trimming and J lost 4 bases, with 25 bases between them. Per the germline V gene, CDR1 is GTSNPN and CDR2 is SVGIG (reference sequence). These data are taken from a study of blood T cell repertoires in COVID-19. Whole-study context: There were acute and convalescent COVID-19 samples, and they came from the United States, Italy and Spain. In each case, the material was cDNA or gDNA derived from T cells, B-cell-depleted T cells, or PBMCs.

How the authors handled the data: Counts of nucleated cells, estimated from reference gene primer amplification, were obtained. Clones were sequenced by immunoSEQ multiplex PCR, and TCRdb holds only the in-frame ones, with some missing. D and trimming come from the DNA, and the V and J calls and clone size come from that table. Here the sample spans fewer than 350,000 clones, 81% being singletons. The sequencing input was peripheral blood. The TCR comes from a woman aged 60-75 years with active or convalescent COVID-19. The J gene is TRBJ2-2, the V gene TRBV30; maybe TRBD2 (6 bases). The CDR3 DNA reads as TGTGCCTGGACCGACACAGAGGCGAAGTGGAGGGGCACCGGGGAGCTGTTTTTT. Its protein is CAWTDTEAKWRGTGELFF.